The source of this T cell receptor (beta chain) is a study of blood T cell repertoires in COVID-19. Study-level information: Acute and convalescent COVID-19 samples came from the United States, Italy and Spain. The analysed material was cDNA or gDNA that came from T cells, B-cell-depleted T cells, or PBMCs.

The CDR3 loop spans 18 amino acids. J was trimmed by 4 bases and V by 0 bases; bases with no gene match: 13. CDR1 and CDR2 from the germline V gene are SGDLS and YYNGEE. Under the authors' procedure: Amplification with reference gene primers provided the estimates of nucleated cell counts. Sequencing was performed with immunoSEQ multiplex PCR; in TCRdb, only in-frame clones are kept and a portion is missing. V and J calls and clone size are those listed in that table; D and trimming were worked out from the DNA. The sample shows approximately 160,000 clones, 80% to 90% of them seen only once. This chain links TRBV9 with TRBJ2-1; 7 nucleotides line up with TRBD1. The sample was peripheral blood. The sequence derives from a human donor in a cohort sampled during active COVID-19. In DNA form, the CDR3 reads TGTGCCAGCAGCGTAGCAGGTGAGGCGGACAGGAAATACAATGAGCAGTTCTTC. It encodes CASSVAGEADRKYNEQFF.